The sequence of this T cell receptor beta chain was determined in a study of blood T cell repertoires in COVID-19. Turning to the study itself: Samples of COVID-19 (acute and convalescent) were obtained from the United States, Italy and Spain.

The CDR3 is made up of 15 amino acids. The germline V gene has CDR1 SGHRS and CDR2 YFSETQ. The V and J ends lost 4 bases and 5 bases, in that order; junction bases with no gene match: 6. Method: immunoSEQ multiplex PCR; TCRdb's copy keeps in-frame clones and lacks some. The data hold more than 130,000 clones, with approximately 80% observed a single time. The sample comprised peripheral blood. The chain couples TRBV5-1 to TRBJ2-5; 12 bases match TRBD1. The TCR originated in a human donor in a cohort sampled during active COVID-19. The CDR3 DNA is TGCGCCAGCAGCGGAGGGACAGGGGGCTATGAGACCCAGTACTTC. Protein sequence: CASSGGTGGYETQYF.